The 18 T cell receptor beta chains below come from one sample, sequenced in a study of cytomegalovirus exposure and HLA in healthy donors. Primers for the PCR totalled 60 Vbeta and 13 Jbeta. Some clones are missing from TCRdb's copy, which holds only in-frame ones; the method was immunoSEQ multiplex PCR. Here the sample spans about 120,000 clones, around 77% being singletons. Specimen: PBMCs. The receptors here all came from a man aged 18 to 35 in good health and CMV-seropositive.

The chain carries TRBV11-2 and TRBJ2-3; 12 positions agree with TRBD2. CDR3 length: 17 amino acids. V trimming: 5 bases; J trimming: 2 bases; junction bases outside the gene matches: 8. Germline CDR1 SGHAT, CDR2 FQNNGV. The chain's CDR3 is CASSTRTSGDSTDTQYF. Written as DNA, the CDR3 is TGTGCCAGCAGCACGCGGACTAGCGGGGATTCCACAGATACGCAGTATTTT.

The chain employs TRBV29-1 and TRBJ1-1; D is uncertain. CDR1 and CDR2 (germline): SQVTM, ANQGSEA. V was trimmed by 0 bases and J by 5 bases, leaving 7 bases between them. CDR3 length: 12 residues. The CDR3, as DNA: TGCAGCGTTGAAGATGAGGATACTGAAGCTTTCTTT. Its translation: CSVEDEDTEAFF.

This chain joins TRBV19 and TRBJ1-1; 7 bases map to TRBD1. In germline, CDR1 is LNHDA, CDR2 SQIVND (reference sequence). Trimming removed 1 base from V and 7 bases from J; junction bases left unmatched: 6. The CDR3 contains 14 residues. The CDR3 protein is CASSIGGTVGEAFF. The CDR3, as DNA: TGTGCCAGTAGTATAGGCGGGACAGTAGGTGAAGCTTTCTTT.

The chain is built from TRBV5-1 and TRBJ2-3, with 10 bases lining up with TRBD1. Germline V gene sequence: CDR1 SGHRS, CDR2 YFSETQ. CDR3 length equals 16 residues. After removal of 4 bases from V and 1 base from J, the junction contained 6 bases not matched to a gene. CDR3 coding DNA: TGCGCCAGCAGCCCCGGGACAGGGGACGGCACAGATACGCAGTATTTT. Translation: CASSPGTGDGTDTQYF.

The chain couples TRBV19 to TRBJ2-5; 9 bases are shared with TRBD1. Germline loops: CDR1 LNHDA, CDR2 SQIVND (reference sequence). J gave up 5 bases and V 5 bases, and 6 bases lay outside the gene matches. The CDR3 totals 14 residues. CDR3: CASSSGTGWETQYF. For the CDR3, the DNA is TGTGCCAGTAGTTCCGGGACAGGGTGGGAGACCCAGTACTTC.

The chain couples TRBV29-1 to TRBJ2-7; the D is unclear. CDR3 size: 12 residues. Germline V gene data show CDR1 as SQVTM and CDR2 as ANQGSEA. V was trimmed by 1 base and J by 2 bases, leaving 6 bases between them. CDR3 nucleotides: TGCAGCGTTGAAGGGCGGACCTACGAGCAGTACTTC. This gives the protein CSVEGRTYEQYF.

J is TRBJ2-1 and V is TRBV29-1; TRBD1 might be the D (5 bases). The CDR3 totals 13 residues. Trimming removed 7 bases at V and 4 bases at J, with 14 bases between. Germline lookup yields CDR1 SQVTM and CDR2 ANQGSEA. The DNA of the CDR3 is TGCAGCGCGTCGGACATAACATACAATGAGCAGTTCTTC. This sequence encodes CSASDITYNEQFF.

This clone turned up a few times. This chain uses TRBV9 with TRBJ2-1; D is ambiguous. In germline, CDR1 is SGDLS, CDR2 YYNGEE. Trimming left V 0 bases short and J 8 bases short, with 9 bases between. The CDR3 extends over 13 amino acids. CDR3 coding DNA: TGTGCCAGCAGCGTAGCTCTGGCGGATGAGCAGTTCTTC. This encodes CASSVALADEQFF.

This clone was detected once. J is TRBJ1-2 and V is TRBV5-4; no reliable D call. V lost 6 bases, J lost 2 bases, and 11 bases lay in between. The CDR3 is made up of 13 amino acids. Germline lookup yields CDR1 SGHNT and CDR2 YYREEE (reference sequence). CDR3 nucleotide sequence: TGTGCCAGCATCCACAGTTCAAACTATGGCTACACCTTC. Encoded protein: CASIHSSNYGYTF.

This clone was seen just once. The chain links TRBV27 to TRBJ1-1; TRBD1 matches at 7 bases. Germline values: CDR1 MNHEY, CDR2 SMNVEV (reference sequence). The length of the CDR3 is 14 residues. V lost 1 base to trimming and J lost 3 bases; unmatched junction nucleotides: 2. This CDR3 is CASSLYRGDTEAFF. The CDR3 bases are TGTGCCAGCAGTTTATACAGGGGAGACACTGAAGCTTTCTTT.

The chain is built from TRBV5-1 and TRBJ1-2, with TRBD1 as a possible D gene (6 bases). Germline assignment: CDR1 SGHRS and CDR2 YFSETQ. V lost 3 bases and J lost 5, with 17 bases in between. This CDR3 region has 15 residues. The CDR3 loop is CASSSPAGGAYGYTF. In nucleotides, the CDR3 is TGCGCCAGCAGCTCCCCGGCGGGGGGCGCTTATGGCTACACCTTC.

As to this clone: Relative to the germline gene, one junction end is altered; a read error may explain this. The V gene is TRBV6-6, the J gene TRBJ1-1, with a possible D match to TRBD1 (6 bases). This CDR3 is 14 amino acids long. Germline CDR1 and CDR2: MNHNY and SVGAGI (reference sequence). The CDR3, as DNA: TGTGCCAGCAGTTACCCAGGGGAATTTGCTGAGGCTTTCTTT. Encoded protein: CASSYPGEFAEAFF.

The chain uses TRBV6-1 and TRBJ1-1; 10 positions agree with TRBD1. Germline-derived CDR1 and CDR2 are MNHNS and SASEGT. The CDR3 spans 14 residues. The V segment lost 7 bases and the J segment 6 bases; nucleotides outside the gene matches: 8. CDR3 sequence: CASNSGDRGAEAFF. In DNA, the CDR3 is TGTGCCAGCAACTCCGGGGACAGGGGAGCTGAAGCTTTCTTT.

The chain links TRBV6-1 to TRBJ2-2, with 14 bases aligning to TRBD2. V lost 10 bases, J lost 5 bases, and 3 bases stayed unmatched. The CDR3 loop spans 14 amino acids. Germline-derived CDR1 and CDR2 are MNHNS and SASEGT. The DNA of the CDR3 is TGTGCCACGGGACTAGCGGGGGATACCGGGGAGCTGTTTTTT. It codes for CATGLAGDTGELFF.

The CDR3 protein is CACPRSSGEQFF. CDR3 in DNA: TGTGCCTGCCCCCGATCTAGTGGCGAGCAGTTCTTC. The rearrangement links TRBV30 to TRBJ2-1; D gene unclear. The V and J ends lost 6 bases and 10 bases respectively, with 16 bases between them. In germline, CDR1 is GTSNPN, CDR2 SVGIG (reference sequence). There are 12 residues in the CDR3.

The genes are TRBV10-2 and TRBJ1-4, with 9 bases aligning to TRBD1. The V and J ends lost 6 bases and 10 bases, in that order; junction bases with no gene match: 6. This CDR3 comprises 13 residues. CDR1 WSHSY and CDR2 SAAADI come from the germline V gene. The CDR3 coding sequence is TGCGCCAGCAGGGAGACAGGGGGAGGAAAACTGTTTTTT. Amino acids: CASRETGGGKLFF.

The chain is built from TRBV6-6 and TRBJ1-3, with a tentative D call TRBD1 (5 bases). Trimming took off 6 bases at V and 1 base at J, with 7 bases between the two ends. Germline CDR1 MNHNY, CDR2 SVGAGI (reference sequence). The CDR3 is made up of 13 amino acids. CDR3: CASRQGSGNTIYF. CDR3 nucleotide sequence: TGTGCCAGCAGGCAGGGATCTGGAAACACCATATATTTT.

V gene TRBV25-1 combines with J gene TRBJ2-2; D uncertain. Trimming shortened V by 4 bases and J by 5 bases, and 14 bases separated the two germline ends. CDR1 and CDR2 (germline): MGHDK, SYGVNS. The CDR3 contains 15 residues. The CDR3 DNA is TGTGCCAGCAGTGTGTCTAAGCTGAGGACCGGGGAGCTGTTTTTT. It encodes CASSVSKLRTGELFF.